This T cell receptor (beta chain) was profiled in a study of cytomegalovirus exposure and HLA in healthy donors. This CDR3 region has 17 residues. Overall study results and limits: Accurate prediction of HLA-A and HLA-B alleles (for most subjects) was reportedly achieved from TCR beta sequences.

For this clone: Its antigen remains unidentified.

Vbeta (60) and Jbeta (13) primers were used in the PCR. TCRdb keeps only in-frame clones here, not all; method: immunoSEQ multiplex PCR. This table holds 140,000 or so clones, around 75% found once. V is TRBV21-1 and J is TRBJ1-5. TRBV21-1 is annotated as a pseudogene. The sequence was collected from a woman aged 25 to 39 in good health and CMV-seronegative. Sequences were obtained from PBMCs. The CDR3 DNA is TGTGCCAGCAGCAAAAGTGGAGGTTTTGGGGGCAATCAGCCCCAGCATTTT. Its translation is CASSKSGGFGGNQPQHF.